This T cell receptor (beta chain) was sequenced during a study of spatial heterogeneity in lung cancer. In TCRdb, the 5' RACE reads were re-called with MiXCR into one record per CDR3 protein. The data hold fewer than 45,000 distinct CDR3 sequences, with 6.5% to 9% observed a single time. The CDR3 extends over 13 amino acids. Trimming took 1 base from V and 4 from J, leaving 5 bases between them. In germline, CDR1 is SGHTA, CDR2 FQGNSA. This clonotype was counted at least ten times. Time point reported: sample taken at primary tumor resection. The receptor was derived from a female donor with early-stage non-small cell lung cancer. V gene TRBV7-2 combines with J gene TRBJ2-1; no clear D gene. This sample comprised PBMCs, obtained at surgery. CDR3 bases: TGTGCCAGCAGCTTAGACGGTTACAATGAGCAGTTCTTC. Amino acid sequence: CASSLDGYNEQFF.